Listed here are 10 T cell receptor beta chains from one sample, sequenced in a study of cytomegalovirus exposure and HLA in healthy donors. Repertoires were generated with immunoSEQ multiplex PCR, while TCRdb's copy carries only in-frame clones and drops some. The data show over 100,000 clones, about nine tenths seen once. Sequences were obtained from PBMCs. The receptors derive from a young woman in good health and CMV-seronegative.

V and J are TRBV5-1 and TRBJ2-5; 9 bases align to TRBD1. The V segment lost 3 bases and the J segment 4 bases; nucleotides outside the gene matches: 4. In germline, CDR1 is SGHRS, CDR2 YFSETQ. CDR3 length: 14 amino acids. The CDR3 loop is CASSSTGGGETQYF. DNA of the CDR3: TGCGCCAGCAGCTCCACAGGGGGCGGAGAGACCCAGTACTTC.

The chain couples TRBV7-9 to TRBJ2-3; TRBD1 matches at 7 bases. This CDR3 spans 14 amino acids. Germline CDR1 reads SEHNR; CDR2 reads FQNEAQ (reference sequence). The V and J ends lost 5 bases and 4 bases, in that order; junction bases with no gene match: 6. The CDR3 region has the DNA TGTGCCAGCAGCGACAAGACAGGGTCAGATACGCAGTATTTT. Translating it yields CASSDKTGSDTQYF.

The chain links TRBV6-5 to TRBJ1-1; 8 bases line up with TRBD1. J gave up 8 bases and V 6 bases, and 8 bases lay outside the gene matches. CDR1 is MNHEY and CDR2 is SVGAGI in the germline V gene. The CDR3 has 13 amino acids. The DNA for the CDR3 is TGTGCCAGCAGCCGCGTGCCAGGGGGCGAAGCTTTCTTT. Its translation is CASSRVPGGEAFF.

Only one count was recorded for this clone. In DNA, the CDR3 is TGTGCCAGCAGCCGGACTAGCGGGAGGGCCGGGGAGCTGTTTTTT. The encoded protein is CASSRTSGRAGELFF. The chain combines TRBV7-2 with TRBJ2-2; 15 bases map to TRBD2. Germline V gives CDR1 SGHTA, CDR2 FQGNSA. CDR3 length: 15 residues. V lost 5 bases and J lost 6; bases outside the gene matches: 1.

The V call is TRBV5-4, the J call TRBJ2-1; 13 bases agree with TRBD2. Germline trimming cut 4 bases from V and 1 base from J; bases unmatched to any gene: 8. The CDR3 has 18 amino acids. Germline CDR1 is SGHNT and CDR2 is YYREEE (reference sequence). The CDR3 region has the DNA TGTGCCAGCAGCCCCGGACTAGCGGGAGTTCTGTCCTACAATGAGCAGTTCTTC. Amino acids: CASSPGLAGVLSYNEQFF.

This sequence joins TRBV9 and TRBJ2-3, with 7 bases matching TRBD1. The CDR3 covers 13 residues. The J segment lost 2 bases and the V segment lost 7 bases, leaving 4 bases of the junction unmatched. Germline V gene sequence: CDR1 SGDLS, CDR2 YYNGEE. The CDR3 nucleotides are TGTGCCAGCGCCAGGGGGACCACAGATACGCAGTATTTT. Encoded protein: CASARGTTDTQYF.

This clone was recorded once. This chain uses TRBV5-6 with TRBJ1-4; the D is unclear. The CDR3 has 14 residues. Germline values: CDR1 SGHDT, CDR2 YYEEEE. Deletions cut 0 bases from V and 8 bases from J, with 11 bases between. CDR3 DNA: TGTGCCAGCAGCTTGGAAAGCCGGCGGGAAAAACTGTTTTTT. This gives the protein CASSLESRREKLFF.

A single count supports this clone. V is TRBV6-5 and J is TRBJ2-7; 12 bases line up with TRBD2. After removal of 5 bases from V and 3 bases from J, the junction contained 5 bases not matched to a gene. CDR3 size: 15 residues. Germline CDR1 reads MNHEY; CDR2 reads SVGAGI. Here the CDR3 reads CASSSATSGSYEQYF. The CDR3 DNA reads TGTGCCAGCAGTAGTGCGACTAGCGGGAGCTACGAGCAGTACTTC.

The table lists this clone with a count of one. This chain connects TRBV9 to TRBJ1-1; D gene unclear. Between the trimmed V and J ends, which lost 3 bases and 3 bases, there was a span of 12 bases. Germline V gene data show CDR1 as SGDLS and CDR2 as YYNGEE. The CDR3 runs to 14 residues. The CDR3 loop reads CASSARDFDTEAFF. The CDR3 coding sequence is TGTGCCAGCAGCGCTCGAGATTTCGACACTGAAGCTTTCTTT.

V gene TRBV9 combines with J gene TRBJ2-1; the D gene is possibly TRBD1 (6 bases). CDR1 and CDR2 (germline): SGDLS, YYNGEE. Trimming pared 5 bases from V and 4 bases from J, leaving 22 bases between. The CDR3 is 17 residues long. CDR3 bases: TGTGCCAGCAGTCGGGACATCAGCCGGGGTGGGTACAATGAGCAGTTCTTC. Residues: CASSRDISRGGYNEQFF.